The entry that follows covers one T cell receptor beta chain sequence. With 1 base removed from V and 4 bases from J, the gap between germline ends came to 13 bases. The CDR3 runs 15 residues. Germline CDR1 reads SGHTA; CDR2 reads FQGNSA. The sample belongs to a study of blood T cells in healthy people across ages. A second about 7 to 12 cycle PCR used barcoded and J-beta primers. TCRdb analysed the 5' RACE reads with MiXCR anew, one entry per CDR3 protein. The top ten clones hold 15% to 17% of a sample with 630,000 or so distinct CDR3 sequences, roughly 30% of them seen once. The TCR comes from a woman older than 75 in good health. The chain joins TRBV7-2 to TRBJ1-2, with D unresolved. Sequenced sample: blood. As DNA, the CDR3 is TGTGCCAGCAGCTTAGAGAGGGATCGGTGCTATGGCTACACCTTC. Its translation: CASSLERDRCYGYTF.